This entry lists 20 T cell receptor beta chains sequenced from one sample in a study of shared clonotypes between healthy human individuals. Produced via immunoSEQ multiplex PCR; TCRdb's table is partial and in-frame only. The top ten hold 0.85% to 1.3% of the sample, which has around 2,000,000 clones, 85% to 95% seen once. Naive CD8 cells comprised CD45RO-negative, CCR7-positively selected cells, excluding terminally differentiated effector memory CD45RA+ cells. The sequencing input was naive CD8+ T cells sorted from blood. The receptor source for this set is a young man in good health.

This rearrangement joins TRBV7-6 to TRBJ2-5; 9 nucleotides match TRBD2. Germline V CDR1 and CDR2: SGHVS, FNYEAQ. The V segment lost 4 bases and the J segment 3 bases; nucleotides outside the gene matches: 12. CDR3 length: 17 residues. CDR3 bases: TGTGCCAGCAGCTCCTCCCCCGGGACTAGCTGGGAAGAGACCCAGTACTTC. This sequence encodes CASSSSPGTSWEETQYF.

Here the CDR3 DNA reads TGCAGCGTTGAATGGAGTCTGACGGATGAGCAGTTCTTC. Its protein is CSVEWSLTDEQFF. This chain uses TRBV29-1 with TRBJ2-1; no reliable D call. Trimming took 2 bases from V and 8 from J, leaving 13 bases between them. The germline V gene encodes CDR1 SQVTM and CDR2 ANQGSEA. The length of the CDR3 is 13 residues.

V usage is TRBV6-5 and J usage is TRBJ1-1; maybe TRBD1 (5 bases). V gave up 0 bases and J gave up 11 bases, with 13 bases separating them. From germline, CDR1 is MNHEY and CDR2 SVGAGI. This CDR3 is 13 amino acids long. The CDR3 DNA reads TGTGCCAGCAGTTACTCGAAGTCGGGGCTGGCTTTCTTT. Protein sequence: CASSYSKSGLAFF.

The J gene is TRBJ2-2, the V gene TRBV11-3; D remains unclear. The CDR3 contains 14 residues. V was cut by 0 bases and J by 7 bases, with 9 bases left in between. CDR1 is SGHNT and CDR2 is YENEEA in the germline V gene. CDR3 sequence reads: CASSLDRGSGELFF. The CDR3 nucleotides read TGTGCCAGCAGCTTAGATCGAGGCAGCGGGGAGCTGTTTTTT.

J is TRBJ1-1 and V is TRBV29-1; D gene ambiguous. Germline CDR1 is SQVTM and CDR2 is ANQGSEA. The CDR3 has 13 amino acids. V lost 4 bases to trimming and J lost 1 base, with 10 bases between them. DNA for the CDR3: TGCAGCGTTGTGGGGAGCTCGAACACTGAAGCTTTCTTT. It codes for CSVVGSSNTEAFF.

In the case of this clone: Other nucleotide sequences in the sample specify the same CDR3. J is TRBJ2-7 and V is TRBV4-3; D unresolved. V lost 0 bases to trimming and J lost 0 bases, with 6 bases between them. From germline, CDR1 is LGHNA and CDR2 YSLEER. The CDR3 runs 14 residues. The CDR3 DNA reads TGCGCCAGCAGCCAAGAGTGGACCTCCTACGAGCAGTACTTC. Amino acids: CASSQEWTSYEQYF.

Of note for this clone: The sample holds other DNA sequences that translate to the same CDR3. The gene calls are TRBV30 and TRBJ2-7; unclear D gene. Trimming stripped 3 bases from V and 0 bases from J, with 3 bases between. Germline lookup yields CDR1 GTSNPN and CDR2 SVGIG (reference sequence). The CDR3 is made up of 11 amino acids. The chain's CDR3 is CAWRVSYEQYF. Here the CDR3 DNA reads TGTGCCTGGAGGGTCTCCTACGAGCAGTACTTC. The variable domain in full, completed from reference TRBV30 and TRBJ2-7, reads SQTIHQWPATLVQPVGSPLSLECTVEGTSNPNLYWYRQAAGRGLQLLFYSVGIGQISSEVPQNLSASRPQDRQFILSSKKLLLSDSGFYLCAWRVSYEQYFGPGTRLTVT.

This clone was seen a few times. The chain couples TRBV10-3 to TRBJ2-7, with 7 nucleotides matching TRBD2. Per the germline V gene, CDR1 is ENHRY and CDR2 is SYGVKD. With 0 bases clipped from V and 3 bases from J, the junction kept 8 bases outside the gene matches. CDR3 length: 16 residues. CDR3 sequence: CAISESVLAANYEQYF. The CDR3 bases are TGTGCCATCAGTGAGTCGGTTCTAGCGGCGAACTACGAGCAGTACTTC.

This clone was seen only once. This sequence joins TRBV6-6 and TRBJ2-7; D could derive from TRBD1 or TRBD2 (5 bases each). The CDR3 runs 12 residues. Germline V gives CDR1 MNHNY, CDR2 SVGAGI (reference sequence). Trimming left V 6 bases short and J 6 bases short, with 12 bases between. CDR3 loop: CASSPPGAEQYF. The DNA of the CDR3 is TGTGCCAGCAGCCCGCCCGGGGCCGAGCAGTACTTC.

Comment on this clone: The sample holds other DNA sequences that translate to the same CDR3. V usage is TRBV7-9 and J usage is TRBJ1-1; D is ambiguous. Germline-derived CDR1 and CDR2 are SEHNR and FQNEAQ (reference sequence). Deletions cut 5 bases from V and 3 bases from J, with 7 bases between. CDR3 length: 12 residues. CDR3 protein: CASSPRDTEAFF. The CDR3 bases are TGTGCCAGCAGCCCCCGCGACACTGAAGCTTTCTTT.

This sequence joins TRBV28 and TRBJ1-5; D is uncertain. V was cut by 3 bases and J by 7 bases, with 10 bases left in between. The CDR3 covers 13 residues. Germline V lookup: CDR1 MDHEN, CDR2 SYDVKM. This CDR3 reads CASSFSVSQPQHF. CDR3 DNA sequence: TGTGCCAGCAGTTTTAGTGTCAGCCAGCCCCAGCATTTT.

The rearrangement links TRBV4-2 to TRBJ2-1, with D maybe TRBD2 (6 bases). The CDR3 totals 16 residues. V was clipped by 1 base and J by 4 bases, with 14 bases between them. CDR1 is LGHNA, CDR2 YNFKEQ, per germline. The CDR3 reads CASSQGELARYNEQFF. The CDR3 DNA sequence: TGTGCCAGCAGCCAAGGAGAGCTAGCGAGGTACAATGAGCAGTTCTTC.

This clone was detected once. The chain has TRBV28 and TRBJ2-1; D uncertain. CDR1 and CDR2 (germline): MDHEN, SYDVKM. The ends were cut back, 4 bases at V and 5 bases at J, with 21 bases in the middle. The CDR3 loop spans 17 amino acids. As DNA, the CDR3 is TGTGCCAGCAGTTCCCCATCGAACGGGCCCCTGAACAATGAGCAGTTCTTC. As protein: CASSSPSNGPLNNEQFF.

The chain is built from TRBV29-1 and TRBJ2-1, with D possibly matching TRBD1 (6 bases). Germline V gene sequence: CDR1 SQVTM, CDR2 ANQGSEA. V was trimmed by 0 bases and J by 9 bases, leaving 6 bases between them. The CDR3 length is 11 residues. The CDR3 protein is CSVEEQGEQFF. The CDR3 coding sequence is TGCAGCGTTGAAGAACAGGGTGAGCAGTTCTTC.

The chain employs TRBV11-2 and TRBJ2-7, with 7 positions matching TRBD2. The CDR3 length is 14 residues. After removal of 3 bases from V and 5 bases from J, the junction contained 7 bases not matched to a gene. In germline, CDR1 is SGHAT, CDR2 FQNNGV. In DNA form, the CDR3 reads TGTGCCAGCAGCTTTGGGGGGGTTCTCAACGAGCAGTACTTC. It translates to CASSFGGVLNEQYF.

J is TRBJ1-5 and V is TRBV6-1, with 8 bases that match TRBD1. The CDR3 consists of 14 residues. Trimming took 6 bases from V and 2 from J; bases not matched to a gene: 3. Germline CDR1 and CDR2: MNHNS and SASEGT. For the CDR3, the DNA is TGTGCCAGCAGGGTACAGGGGGGCAATCAGCCCCAGCATTTT. Amino acids: CASRVQGGNQPQHF.

V is TRBV4-1 and J is TRBJ1-2; TRBD1 matches 9 bases. CDR1 MGHRA and CDR2 YSYEKL come from the germline V gene. The CDR3 extends over 14 amino acids. Trimming removed 3 bases from V and 7 bases from J; junction bases left unmatched: 6. The CDR3 sequence is CASSHGQGPGGYTF. In nucleotides, the CDR3 is TGCGCCAGCAGCCATGGACAGGGGCCGGGTGGCTACACCTTC.

The chain combines TRBV7-9 with TRBJ2-3; 10 bases are shared with TRBD1. This CDR3 region has 13 residues. Germline lookup yields CDR1 SEHNR and CDR2 FQNEAQ (reference sequence). Trimming at V came to 5 bases and at J to 9 bases, leaving 5 bases not matched to a gene. The CDR3 sequence is CASSRETGGTQYF. The CDR3 DNA reads TGTGCCAGCAGCCGCGAGACAGGGGGCACGCAGTATTTT.

V usage is TRBV15 and J usage is TRBJ2-3; D gene ambiguous. Trimming removed 1 base from V and 0 bases from J, with 8 bases in between. Germline values: CDR1 LNHNV, CDR2 YYDKDF (reference sequence). The CDR3 contains 15 residues. The CDR3: CATSRGRISTDTQYF. Here the CDR3 DNA reads TGTGCCACCAGCAGAGGTCGAATTAGCACAGATACGCAGTATTTT. The variable domain in full, with the rest retrieved from reference TRBV15 and TRBJ2-3, is DAMVIQNPRYQVTQFGKPVTLSCSQTLNHNVMYWYQQKSSQAPKLLFHYYDKDFNNEADTPDNFQSRRPNTSFCFLDIRSPGLGDTAMYLCATSRGRISTDTQYFGPGTRLTVL.

Concerning this clone itself: The same CDR3 can be traced to other DNA sequences in this sample. This chain links TRBV19 with TRBJ1-1, with a weak D call TRBD1 (6 bases). The germline V gene encodes CDR1 LNHDA and CDR2 SQIVND (reference sequence). Trimming removed 5 bases at V and 0 bases at J, with 7 bases between. The length of the CDR3 is 13 residues. The CDR3 DNA is TGTGCCAGTAGTGACAGGTTGAACACTGAAGCTTTCTTT. This gives the protein CASSDRLNTEAFF. The variable domain in full, with the rest retrieved from reference TRBV19 and TRBJ1-1, is DGGITQSPKYLFRKEGQNVTLSCEQNLNHDAMYWYRQDPGQGLRLIYYSQIVNDFQKGDIAEGYSVSREKKESFPLTVTSAQKNPTAFYLCASSDRLNTEAFFGQGTRLTVV.